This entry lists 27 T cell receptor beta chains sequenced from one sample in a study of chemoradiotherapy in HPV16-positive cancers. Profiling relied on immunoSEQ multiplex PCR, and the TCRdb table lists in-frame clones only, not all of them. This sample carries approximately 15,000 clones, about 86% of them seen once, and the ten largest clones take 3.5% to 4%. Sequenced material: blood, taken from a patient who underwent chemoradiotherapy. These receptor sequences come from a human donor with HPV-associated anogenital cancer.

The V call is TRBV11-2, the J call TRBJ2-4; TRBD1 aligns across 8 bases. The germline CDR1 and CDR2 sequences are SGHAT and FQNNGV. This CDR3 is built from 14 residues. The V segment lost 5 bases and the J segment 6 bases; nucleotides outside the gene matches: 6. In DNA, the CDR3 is TGTGCCAGCAGCCAGGACAGGGCCCTAAACATTCAGTACTTC. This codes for CASSQDRALNIQYF.

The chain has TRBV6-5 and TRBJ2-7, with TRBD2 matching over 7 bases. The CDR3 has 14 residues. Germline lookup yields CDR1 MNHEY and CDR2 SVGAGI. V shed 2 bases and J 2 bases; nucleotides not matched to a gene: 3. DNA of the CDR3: TGTGCCAGCAGTTACCCGGGACTACCCTACGAGCAGTACTTC. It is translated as CASSYPGLPYEQYF.

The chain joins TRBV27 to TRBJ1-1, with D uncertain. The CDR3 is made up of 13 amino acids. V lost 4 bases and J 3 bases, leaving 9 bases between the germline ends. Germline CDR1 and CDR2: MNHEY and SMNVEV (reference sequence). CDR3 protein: CASSWAKDTEAFF. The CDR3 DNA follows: TGTGCCAGCAGTTGGGCAAAGGACACTGAAGCTTTCTTT.

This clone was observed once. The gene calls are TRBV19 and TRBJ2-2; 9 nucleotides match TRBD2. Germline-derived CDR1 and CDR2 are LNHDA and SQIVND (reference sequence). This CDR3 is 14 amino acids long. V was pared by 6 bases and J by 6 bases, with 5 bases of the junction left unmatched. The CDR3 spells CASSGTSHAGELFF. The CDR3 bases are TGTGCCAGTAGCGGGACTAGCCACGCCGGGGAGCTGTTTTTT.

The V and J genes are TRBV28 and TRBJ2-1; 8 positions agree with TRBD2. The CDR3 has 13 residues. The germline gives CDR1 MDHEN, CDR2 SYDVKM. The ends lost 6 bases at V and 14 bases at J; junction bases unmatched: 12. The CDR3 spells CASSPLAGGGEFF. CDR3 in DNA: TGTGCCAGCAGCCCGCTAGCCGGGGGGGGTGAGTTCTTC.

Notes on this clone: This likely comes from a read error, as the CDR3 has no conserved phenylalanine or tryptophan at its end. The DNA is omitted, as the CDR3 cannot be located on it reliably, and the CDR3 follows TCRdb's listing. CDR3 sequence: CASSQDSFRT. The chain links TRBV4-1 to TRBJ2-4. Germline CDR1 reads MGHRA; CDR2 reads YSYEKL. The CDR3 is 10 amino acids in total, end residues counted.

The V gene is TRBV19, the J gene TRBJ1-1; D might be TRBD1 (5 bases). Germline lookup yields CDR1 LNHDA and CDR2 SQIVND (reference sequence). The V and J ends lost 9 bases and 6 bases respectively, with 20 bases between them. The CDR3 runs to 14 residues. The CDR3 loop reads CASAGPGSVPEAFF. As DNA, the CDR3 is TGTGCCAGCGCCGGACCAGGGTCCGTCCCTGAAGCTTTCTTT. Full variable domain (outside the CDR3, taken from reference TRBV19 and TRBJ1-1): DGGITQSPKYLFRKEGQNVTLSCEQNLNHDAMYWYRQDPGQGLRLIYYSQIVNDFQKGDIAEGYSVSREKKESFPLTVTSAQKNPTAFYLCASAGPGSVPEAFFGQGTRLTVV.

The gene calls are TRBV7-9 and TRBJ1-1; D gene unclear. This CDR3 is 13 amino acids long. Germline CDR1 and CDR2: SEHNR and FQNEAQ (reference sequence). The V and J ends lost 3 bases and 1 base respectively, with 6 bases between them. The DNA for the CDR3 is TGTGCCAGCAGCTTTGGACCGAACACTGAAGCTTTCTTT. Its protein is CASSFGPNTEAFF.

The CDR3 nucleotides read TGTGCCACCAGCAGAGGGAGCGGGCAAGAGACCCAGTACTTC. This encodes CATSRGSGQETQYF. The chain uses TRBV15 and TRBJ2-5; possible D gene TRBD2, 6 bases. Trimming shortened V by 1 base and J by 2 bases, and 8 bases separated the two germline ends. Per the germline V gene, CDR1 is LNHNV and CDR2 is YYDKDF (reference sequence). The CDR3 contains 14 residues.

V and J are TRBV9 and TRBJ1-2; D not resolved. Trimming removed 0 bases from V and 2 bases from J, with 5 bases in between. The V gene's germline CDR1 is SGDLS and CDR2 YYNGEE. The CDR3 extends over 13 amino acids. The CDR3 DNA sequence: TGTGCCAGCAGCGTAGACAGAAACTATGGCTACACCTTC. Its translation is CASSVDRNYGYTF.

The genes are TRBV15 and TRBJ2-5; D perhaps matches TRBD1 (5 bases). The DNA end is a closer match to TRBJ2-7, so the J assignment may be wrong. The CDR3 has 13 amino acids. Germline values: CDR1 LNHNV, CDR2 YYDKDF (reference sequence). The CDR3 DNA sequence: TGTGCCACCAGTCTCCAGGGTAGGTCCGAGCAGTACTTC. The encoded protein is CATSLQGRSEQYF.

CDR3 DNA: TGCGCCAGCAGCCCAGAGCCGGGACTGGAGGGTTATGAGCAGTTCTTC. As protein: CASSPEPGLEGYEQFF. The chain links TRBV5-1 to TRBJ2-1; a possible D gene is TRBD2 (6 bases). The CDR3 is 16 amino acids. Trimming took 4 bases from V and 8 from J, leaving 22 bases between them. Germline CDR1 reads SGHRS; CDR2 reads YFSETQ.

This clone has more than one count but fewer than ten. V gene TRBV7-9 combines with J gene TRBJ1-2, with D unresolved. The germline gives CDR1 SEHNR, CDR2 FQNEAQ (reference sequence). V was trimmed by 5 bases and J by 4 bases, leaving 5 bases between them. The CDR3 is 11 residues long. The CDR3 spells CASSQSYGYTF. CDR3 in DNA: TGTGCCAGCAGCCAGAGCTATGGCTACACCTTC.

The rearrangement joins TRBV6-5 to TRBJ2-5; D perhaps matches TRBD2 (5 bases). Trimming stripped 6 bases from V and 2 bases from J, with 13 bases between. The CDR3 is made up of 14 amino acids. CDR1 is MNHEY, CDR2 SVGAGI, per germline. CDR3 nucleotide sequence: TGTGCCAGCAGACTAGGGCATCTACAAGAGACCCAGTACTTC. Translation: CASRLGHLQETQYF.

DNA of the CDR3: TGTGCCAGTAGTATTTTAGGGGGCGTCACTGAAGCTTTCTTT. Its protein product is CASSILGGVTEAFF. The chain is built from TRBV19 and TRBJ1-1, with TRBD1 matching over 7 bases. Germline assignment: CDR1 LNHDA and CDR2 SQIVND (reference sequence). V was pared by 3 bases and J by 4 bases, with 5 bases of the junction left unmatched. This CDR3 region has 14 residues.

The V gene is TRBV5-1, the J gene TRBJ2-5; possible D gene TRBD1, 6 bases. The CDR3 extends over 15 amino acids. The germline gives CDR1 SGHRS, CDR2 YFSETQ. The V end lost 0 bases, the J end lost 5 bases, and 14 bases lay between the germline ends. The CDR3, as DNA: TGCGCCAGCAGCTTGGGGCAGGGGATGGGGGAGACCCAGTACTTC. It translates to CASSLGQGMGETQYF.

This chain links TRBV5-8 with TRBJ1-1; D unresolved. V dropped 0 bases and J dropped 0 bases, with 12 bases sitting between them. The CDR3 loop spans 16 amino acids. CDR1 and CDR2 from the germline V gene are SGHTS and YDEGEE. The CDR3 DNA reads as TGTGCCAGCAGCTTGGTGAGACGGGCGTTGAACACTGAAGCTTTCTTT. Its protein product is CASSLVRRALNTEAFF.

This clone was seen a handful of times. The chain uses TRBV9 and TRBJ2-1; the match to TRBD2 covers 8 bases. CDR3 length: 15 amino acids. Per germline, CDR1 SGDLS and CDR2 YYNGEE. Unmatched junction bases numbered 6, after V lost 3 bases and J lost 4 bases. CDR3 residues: CASSGGSSGYNEQFF. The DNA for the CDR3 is TGTGCCAGCAGCGGCGGGTCTAGCGGGTACAATGAGCAGTTCTTC.

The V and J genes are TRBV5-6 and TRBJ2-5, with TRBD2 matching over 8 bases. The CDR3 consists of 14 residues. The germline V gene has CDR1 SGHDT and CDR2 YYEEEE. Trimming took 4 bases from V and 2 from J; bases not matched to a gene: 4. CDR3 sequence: CASSRRGGQETQYF. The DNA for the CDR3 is TGTGCCAGCAGCCGTCGGGGGGGACAAGAGACCCAGTACTTC.

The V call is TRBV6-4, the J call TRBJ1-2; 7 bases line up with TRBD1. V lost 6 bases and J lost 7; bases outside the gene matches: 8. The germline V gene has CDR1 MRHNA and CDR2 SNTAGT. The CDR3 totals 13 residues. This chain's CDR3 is CASSPTGVGGYTF. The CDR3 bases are TGTGCCAGCAGCCCTACAGGGGTCGGTGGCTACACCTTC.

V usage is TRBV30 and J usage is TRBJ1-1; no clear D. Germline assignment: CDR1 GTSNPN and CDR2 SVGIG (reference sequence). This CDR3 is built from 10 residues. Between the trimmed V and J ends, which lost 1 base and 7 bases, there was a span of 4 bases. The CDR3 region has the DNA TGTGCCTGGAGTGACAGTGAAGCTTTCTTT. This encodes CAWSDSEAFF.

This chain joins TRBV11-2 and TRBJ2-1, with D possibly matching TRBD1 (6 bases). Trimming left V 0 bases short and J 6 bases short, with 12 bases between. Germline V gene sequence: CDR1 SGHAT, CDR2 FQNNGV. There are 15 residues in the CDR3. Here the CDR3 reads CASSLDQGSSNEQFF. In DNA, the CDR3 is TGTGCCAGCAGCTTAGATCAGGGGTCAAGCAATGAGCAGTTCTTC.

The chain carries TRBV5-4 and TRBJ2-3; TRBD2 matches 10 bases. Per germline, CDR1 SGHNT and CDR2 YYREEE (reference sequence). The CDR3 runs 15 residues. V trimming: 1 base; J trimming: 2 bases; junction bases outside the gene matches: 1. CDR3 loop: CASSLTSGDTDTQYF. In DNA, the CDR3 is TGTGCCAGCAGCTTGACTAGCGGGGACACAGATACGCAGTATTTT.

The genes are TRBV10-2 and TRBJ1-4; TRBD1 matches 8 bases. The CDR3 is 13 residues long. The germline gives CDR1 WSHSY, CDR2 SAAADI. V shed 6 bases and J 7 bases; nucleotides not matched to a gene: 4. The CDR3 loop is CASRQGAGEKLFF. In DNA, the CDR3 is TGCGCCAGCAGGCAGGGGGCTGGTGAAAAACTGTTTTTT.

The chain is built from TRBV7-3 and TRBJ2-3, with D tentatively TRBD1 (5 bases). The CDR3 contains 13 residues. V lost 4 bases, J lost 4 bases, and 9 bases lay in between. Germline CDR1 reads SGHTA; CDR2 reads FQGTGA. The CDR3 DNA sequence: TGTGCCAGCAGCTCAAGGGGATCAGATACGCAGTATTTT. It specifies CASSSRGSDTQYF.

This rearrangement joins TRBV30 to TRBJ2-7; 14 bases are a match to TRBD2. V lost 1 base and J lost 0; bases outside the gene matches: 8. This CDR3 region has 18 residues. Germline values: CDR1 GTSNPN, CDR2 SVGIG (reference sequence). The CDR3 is CAWSAPGLAGGNSYEQYF. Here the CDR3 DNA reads TGTGCCTGGAGTGCGCCCGGACTAGCGGGGGGTAACTCCTACGAGCAGTACTTC.

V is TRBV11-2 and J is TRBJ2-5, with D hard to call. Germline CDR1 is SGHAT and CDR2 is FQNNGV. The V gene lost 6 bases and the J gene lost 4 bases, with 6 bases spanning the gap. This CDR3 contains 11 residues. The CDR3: CASSPSETQYF. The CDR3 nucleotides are TGTGCCAGCAGTCCGTCAGAGACCCAGTACTTC.